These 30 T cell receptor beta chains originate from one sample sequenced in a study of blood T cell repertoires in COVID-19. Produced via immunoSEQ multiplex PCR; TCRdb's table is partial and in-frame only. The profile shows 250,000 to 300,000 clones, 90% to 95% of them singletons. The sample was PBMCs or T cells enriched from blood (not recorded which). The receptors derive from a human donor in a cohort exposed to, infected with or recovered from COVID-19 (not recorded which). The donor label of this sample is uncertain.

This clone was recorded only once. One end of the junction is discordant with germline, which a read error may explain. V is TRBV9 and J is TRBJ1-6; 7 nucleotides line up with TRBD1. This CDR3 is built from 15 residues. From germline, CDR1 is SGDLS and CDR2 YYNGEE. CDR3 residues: CASTIGTDYSSPLHF. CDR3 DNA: TGTGCCAGCACGATCGGGACAGATTATAGTTCACCCCTCCACTTT.

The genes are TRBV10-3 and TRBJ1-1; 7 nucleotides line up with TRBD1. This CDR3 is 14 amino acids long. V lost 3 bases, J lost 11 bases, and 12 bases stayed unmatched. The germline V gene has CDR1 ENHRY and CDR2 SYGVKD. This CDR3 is CAISDIQGKGEAFF. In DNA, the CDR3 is TGTGCCATCAGTGATATACAGGGGAAAGGCGAGGCTTTCTTT.

The CDR3 DNA reads as TGTGCCAGTATCGAGGGTTTGAACACTGAAGCTTTCTTT. Encoded protein: CASIEGLNTEAFF. This chain links TRBV19 with TRBJ1-1; D not resolved. Trimming shortened V by 7 bases and J by 0 bases, and 9 bases separated the two germline ends. The CDR3 has 13 residues. The germline gives CDR1 LNHDA, CDR2 SQIVND (reference sequence).

CDR3 sequence: CASSFGLAGAYEQYF. The CDR3, as DNA: TGTGCCAGCAGCTTCGGACTAGCGGGAGCCTACGAGCAGTACTTC. V and J are TRBV11-2 and TRBJ2-7; the match to TRBD2 covers 13 bases. V lost 3 bases to trimming and J lost 2 bases; unmatched junction nucleotides: 1. Germline CDR1 and CDR2: SGHAT and FQNNGV. The CDR3 consists of 15 residues.

The CDR3 protein is CASSTTGQEQYF. The CDR3 DNA sequence: TGCGCCAGCAGCACGACAGGGCAAGAGCAGTACTTC. V and J are TRBV5-1 and TRBJ2-7, with 7 bases lining up with TRBD1. CDR3 length: 12 residues. CDR1 is SGHRS and CDR2 is YFSETQ in the germline V gene. The V gene end was trimmed by 4 bases and the J gene end by 7 bases; junction bases not matched to a gene: 5.

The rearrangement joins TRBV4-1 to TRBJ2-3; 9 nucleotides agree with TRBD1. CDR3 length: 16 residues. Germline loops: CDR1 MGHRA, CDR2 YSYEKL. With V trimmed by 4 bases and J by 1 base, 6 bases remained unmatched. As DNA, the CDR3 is TGCGCCAGCAGCCCGTGGACAGGGGAGGGCACAGATACGCAGTATTTT. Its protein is CASSPWTGEGTDTQYF.

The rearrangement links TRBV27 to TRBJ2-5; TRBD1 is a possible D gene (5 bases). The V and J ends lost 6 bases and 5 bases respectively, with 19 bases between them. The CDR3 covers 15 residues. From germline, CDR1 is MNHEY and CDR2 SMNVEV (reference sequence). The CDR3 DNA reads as TGTGCCAGCAGCCTGTGGGGCCCTGCGCGGGAGACCCAGTACTTC. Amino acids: CASSLWGPARETQYF.

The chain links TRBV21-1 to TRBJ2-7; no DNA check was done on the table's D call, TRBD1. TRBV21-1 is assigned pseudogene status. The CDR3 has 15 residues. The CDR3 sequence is CASSPDRGLTYEQYF. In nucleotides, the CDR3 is TGTGCCAGCAGCCCGGACAGGGGGCTTACCTACGAGCAGTACTTC.

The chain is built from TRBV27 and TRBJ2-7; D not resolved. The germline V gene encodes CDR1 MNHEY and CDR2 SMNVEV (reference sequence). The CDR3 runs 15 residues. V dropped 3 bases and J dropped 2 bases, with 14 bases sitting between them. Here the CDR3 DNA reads TGTGCCAGCAGTTTGGTCCCCCCGAGGCCCTACGAGCAGTACTTC. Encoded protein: CASSLVPPRPYEQYF.

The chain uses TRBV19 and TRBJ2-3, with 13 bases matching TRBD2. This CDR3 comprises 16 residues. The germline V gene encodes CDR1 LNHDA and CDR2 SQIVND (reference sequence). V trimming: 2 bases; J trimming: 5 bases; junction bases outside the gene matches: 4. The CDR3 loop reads CASSITSGGAGDTQYF. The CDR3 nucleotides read TGTGCCAGTAGTATAACTAGCGGGGGGGCGGGAGATACGCAGTATTTT. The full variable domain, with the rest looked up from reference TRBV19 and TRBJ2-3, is DGGITQSPKYLFRKEGQNVTLSCEQNLNHDAMYWYRQDPGQGLRLIYYSQIVNDFQKGDIAEGYSVSREKKESFPLTVTSAQKNPTAFYLCASSITSGGAGDTQYFGPGTRLTVL.

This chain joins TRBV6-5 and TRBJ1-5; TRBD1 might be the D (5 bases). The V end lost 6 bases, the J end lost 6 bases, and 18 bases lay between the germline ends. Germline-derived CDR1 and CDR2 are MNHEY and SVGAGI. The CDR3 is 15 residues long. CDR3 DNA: TGTGCCAGCAGCGGGTCGGGGGATATAGGTCAGCCCCAGCATTTT. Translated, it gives CASSGSGDIGQPQHF.

The CDR3: CASSRTGLEQYF. CDR3 bases: TGTGCCAGCAGTCGGACAGGACTCGAGCAGTACTTC. V and J are TRBV27 and TRBJ2-7; 7 nucleotides line up with TRBD1. The CDR3 is 12 amino acids. V dropped 5 bases and J dropped 6; count of bases not matched to a gene: 4. Germline loops: CDR1 MNHEY, CDR2 SMNVEV (reference sequence).

The CDR3 reads CASSADRAEQYF. DNA for the CDR3: TGTGCCAGCAGCGCAGACAGGGCCGAGCAGTACTTC. The V call is TRBV7-9, the J call TRBJ2-7, with 7 bases identical to TRBD1. There are 12 residues in the CDR3. With V trimmed by 5 bases and J by 6 bases, 4 bases remained unmatched. Germline CDR1 SEHNR, CDR2 FQNEAQ (reference sequence).

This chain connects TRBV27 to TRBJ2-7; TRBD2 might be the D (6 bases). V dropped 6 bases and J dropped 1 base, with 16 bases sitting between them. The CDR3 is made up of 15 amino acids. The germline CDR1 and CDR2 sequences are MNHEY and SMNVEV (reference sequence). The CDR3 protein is CASSPYSGRSYEQYF. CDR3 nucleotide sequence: TGTGCCAGCAGCCCCTATAGCGGCAGGTCCTACGAGCAGTACTTC.

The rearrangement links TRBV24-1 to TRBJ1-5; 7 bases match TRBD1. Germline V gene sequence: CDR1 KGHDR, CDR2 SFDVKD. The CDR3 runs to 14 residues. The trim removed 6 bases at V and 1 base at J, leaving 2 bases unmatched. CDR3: CATSQGGSNQPQHF. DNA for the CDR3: TGTGCCACCAGTCAGGGGGGCAGCAATCAGCCCCAGCATTTT.

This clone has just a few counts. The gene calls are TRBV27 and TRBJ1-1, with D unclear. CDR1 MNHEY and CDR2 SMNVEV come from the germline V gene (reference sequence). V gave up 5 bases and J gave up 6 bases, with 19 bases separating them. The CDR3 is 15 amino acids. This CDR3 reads CASSARPEVVAEAFF. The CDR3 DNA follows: TGTGCCAGCAGTGCCCGCCCGGAGGTGGTCGCTGAAGCTTTCTTT.

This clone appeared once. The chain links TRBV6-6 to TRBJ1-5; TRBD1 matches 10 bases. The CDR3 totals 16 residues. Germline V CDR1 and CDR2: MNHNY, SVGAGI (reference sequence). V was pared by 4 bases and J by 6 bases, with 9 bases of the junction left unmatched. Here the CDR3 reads CASSSRSGTGAQPQHF. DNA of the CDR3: TGTGCCAGCAGTTCCAGAAGCGGGACAGGGGCTCAGCCCCAGCATTTT.

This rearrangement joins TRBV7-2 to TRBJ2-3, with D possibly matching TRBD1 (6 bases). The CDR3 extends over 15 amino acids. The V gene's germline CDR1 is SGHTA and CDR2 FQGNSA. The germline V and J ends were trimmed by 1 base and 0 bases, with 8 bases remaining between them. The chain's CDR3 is CASSLVGASTDTQYF. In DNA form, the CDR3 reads TGTGCCAGCAGCTTAGTGGGGGCTAGCACAGATACGCAGTATTTT.

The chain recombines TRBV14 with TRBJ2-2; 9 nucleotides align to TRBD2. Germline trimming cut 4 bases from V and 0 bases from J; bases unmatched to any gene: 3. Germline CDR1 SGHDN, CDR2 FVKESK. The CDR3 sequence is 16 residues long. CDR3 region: CASSLRLAANTGELFF. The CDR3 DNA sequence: TGTGCCAGCAGCCTTAGACTAGCGGCGAACACCGGGGAGCTGTTTTTT.

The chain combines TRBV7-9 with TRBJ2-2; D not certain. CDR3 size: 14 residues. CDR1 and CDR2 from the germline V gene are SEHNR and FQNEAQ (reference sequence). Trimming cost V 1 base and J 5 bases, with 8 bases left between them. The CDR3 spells CASSLVAVTGELFF. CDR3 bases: TGTGCCAGCAGCTTAGTCGCGGTGACCGGGGAGCTGTTTTTT.

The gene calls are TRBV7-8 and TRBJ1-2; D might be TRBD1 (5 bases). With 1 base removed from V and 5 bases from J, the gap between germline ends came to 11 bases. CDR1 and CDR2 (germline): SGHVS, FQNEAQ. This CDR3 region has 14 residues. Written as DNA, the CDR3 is TGTGCCAGCAGCTTAGGCAGGGTGGGGTATGGCTACACCTTC. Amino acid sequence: CASSLGRVGYGYTF. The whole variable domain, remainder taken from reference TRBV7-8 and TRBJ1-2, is GAGVSQSPRYKVAKRGQDVALRCDPISGHVSLFWYQQALGQGPEFLTYFQNEAQLDKSGLPSDRFFAERPEGSVSTLKIQRTQQEDSAVYLCASSLGRVGYGYTFGSGTRLTVV.

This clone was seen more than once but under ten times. The CDR3 loop is CASSTGILSPLHF. The CDR3 nucleotides are TGTGCCAGCAGCACAGGGATACTTTCACCCCTCCACTTT. The chain combines TRBV9 with TRBJ1-6, with D tentatively TRBD1 (6 bases). Germline loops: CDR1 SGDLS, CDR2 YYNGEE. V was shortened by 4 bases and J by 9 bases, with 11 bases between the two germline ends. There are 13 residues in the CDR3.

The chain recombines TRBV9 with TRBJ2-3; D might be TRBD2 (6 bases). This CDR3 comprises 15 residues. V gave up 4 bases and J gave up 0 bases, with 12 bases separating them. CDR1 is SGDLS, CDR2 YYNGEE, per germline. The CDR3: CASSLGGGSTDTQYF. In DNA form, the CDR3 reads TGTGCCAGCAGCCTGGGGGGAGGTAGCACAGATACGCAGTATTTT.

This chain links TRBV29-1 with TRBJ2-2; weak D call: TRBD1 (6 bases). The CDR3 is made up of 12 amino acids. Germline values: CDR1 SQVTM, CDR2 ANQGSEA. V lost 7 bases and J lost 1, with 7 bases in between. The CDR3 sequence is CSGTENTGELFF. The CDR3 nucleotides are TGCAGCGGGACAGAGAACACCGGGGAGCTGTTTTTT.

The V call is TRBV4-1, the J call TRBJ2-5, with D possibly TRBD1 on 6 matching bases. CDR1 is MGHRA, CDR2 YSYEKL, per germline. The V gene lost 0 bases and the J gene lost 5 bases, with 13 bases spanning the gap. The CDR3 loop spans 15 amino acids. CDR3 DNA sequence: TGCGCCAGCAGCCAAGAGACAGGCCCGAGGGAGACCCAGTACTTC. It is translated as CASSQETGPRETQYF.

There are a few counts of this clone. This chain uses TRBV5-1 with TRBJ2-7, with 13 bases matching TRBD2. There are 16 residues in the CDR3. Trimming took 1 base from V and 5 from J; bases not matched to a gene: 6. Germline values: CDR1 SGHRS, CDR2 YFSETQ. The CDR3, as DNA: TGCGCCAGCAGCTTGTTAACTAGCGGGGGGGCTGACGAGCAGTACTTC. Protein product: CASSLLTSGGADEQYF. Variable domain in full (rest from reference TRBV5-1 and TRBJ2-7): KAGVTQTPRYLIKTRGQQVTLSCSPISGHRSVSWYQQTPGQGLQFLFEYFSETQRNKGNFPGRFSGRQFSNSRSEMNVSTLELGDSALYLCASSLLTSGGADEQYFGPGTRLTVT.

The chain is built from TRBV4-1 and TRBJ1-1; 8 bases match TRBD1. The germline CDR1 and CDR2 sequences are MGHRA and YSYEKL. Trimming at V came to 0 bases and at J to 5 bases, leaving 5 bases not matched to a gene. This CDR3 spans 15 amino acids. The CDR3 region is CASSQDRGRRTEAFF. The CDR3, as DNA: TGCGCCAGCAGCCAAGACAGGGGGCGAAGAACTGAAGCTTTCTTT.

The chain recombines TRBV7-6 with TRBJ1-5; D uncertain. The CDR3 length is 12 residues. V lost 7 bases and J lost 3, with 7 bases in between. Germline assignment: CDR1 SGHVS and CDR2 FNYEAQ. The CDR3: CASNSPNQPQHF. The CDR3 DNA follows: TGTGCCAGCAACTCTCCCAATCAGCCCCAGCATTTT.

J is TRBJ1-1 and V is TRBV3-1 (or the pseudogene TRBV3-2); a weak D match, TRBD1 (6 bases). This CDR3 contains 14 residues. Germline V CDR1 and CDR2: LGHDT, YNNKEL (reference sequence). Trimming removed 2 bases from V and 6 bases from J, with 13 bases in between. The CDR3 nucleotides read TGTGCCAGCAGCCAATCCCCAGGGGTCGCTGAAGCTTTCTTT. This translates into CASSQSPGVAEAFF.

The DNA of the CDR3 is TGTGCCAGCAGCTTAGAGGGGGCGAGTCTCCAAGAGACCCAGTACTTC. Residues: CASSLEGASLQETQYF. The chain joins TRBV7-9 to TRBJ2-5; 7 bases agree with TRBD1. The V segment lost 1 base and the J segment 1 base; nucleotides outside the gene matches: 6. The CDR3 covers 16 residues. CDR1 and CDR2 from the germline V gene are SEHNR and FQNEAQ (reference sequence).